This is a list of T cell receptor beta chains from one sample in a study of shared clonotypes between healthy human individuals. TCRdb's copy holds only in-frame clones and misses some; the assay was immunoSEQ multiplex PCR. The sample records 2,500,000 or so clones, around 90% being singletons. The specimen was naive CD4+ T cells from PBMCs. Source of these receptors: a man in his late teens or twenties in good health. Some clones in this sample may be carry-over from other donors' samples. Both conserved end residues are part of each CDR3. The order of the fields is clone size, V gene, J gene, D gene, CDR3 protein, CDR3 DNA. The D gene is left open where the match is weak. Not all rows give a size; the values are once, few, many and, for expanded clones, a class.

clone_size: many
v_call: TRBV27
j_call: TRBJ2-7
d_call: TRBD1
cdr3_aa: CASRWGQGPYEQYF
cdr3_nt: TGTGCCAGCAGGTGGGGACAGGGTCCCTACGAGCAGTACTTC

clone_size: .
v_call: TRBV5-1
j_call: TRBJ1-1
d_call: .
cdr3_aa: CASSPFEGNTEAFF
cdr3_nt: TGCGCCAGCAGCCCCTTTGAGGGTAACACTGAAGCTTTCTTT

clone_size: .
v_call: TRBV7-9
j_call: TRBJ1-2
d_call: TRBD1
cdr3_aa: CASSTGQGYYGYTF
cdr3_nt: TGTGCCAGCAGCACAGGACAGGGCTATTATGGCTACACCTTC

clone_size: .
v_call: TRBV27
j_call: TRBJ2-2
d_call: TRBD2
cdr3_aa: CASSLAGLGSGELFF
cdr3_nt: TGTGCCAGCAGTTTAGCGGGACTAGGTTCCGGGGAGCTGTTTTTT

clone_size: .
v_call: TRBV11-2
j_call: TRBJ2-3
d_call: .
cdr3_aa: CASSPSSSTDTQYF
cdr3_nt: TGTGCCAGCAGCCCCTCCAGCAGCACAGATACGCAGTATTTT

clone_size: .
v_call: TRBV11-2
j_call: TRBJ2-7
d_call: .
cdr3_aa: CASSGARGSYEQYF
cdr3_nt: TGTGCCAGCAGCGGAGCCAGGGGATCCTACGAGCAGTACTTC

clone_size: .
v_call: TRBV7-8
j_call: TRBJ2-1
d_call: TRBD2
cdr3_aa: CASTNGGAYNEQFF
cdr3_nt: TGTGCCAGCACGAATGGGGGGGCCTACAATGAGCAGTTCTTC

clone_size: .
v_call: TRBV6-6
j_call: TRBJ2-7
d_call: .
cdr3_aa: CASSNPTAILYF
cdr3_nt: TGTGCCAGCAGTAATCCGACAGCCATCTTGTACTTC

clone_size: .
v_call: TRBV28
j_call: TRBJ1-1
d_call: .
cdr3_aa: CASSLMHTKMNTEAFF
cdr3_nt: TGTGCCAGCAGTTTAATGCACACCAAAATGAACACTGAAGCTTTCTTT

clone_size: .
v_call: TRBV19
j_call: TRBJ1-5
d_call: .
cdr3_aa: CASHTPDRSNQPQHF
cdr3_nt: TGTGCCAGCCATACCCCCGACAGAAGCAATCAGCCCCAGCATTTT

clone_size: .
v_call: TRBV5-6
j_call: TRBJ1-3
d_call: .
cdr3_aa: CASNKDGLGNTIYF
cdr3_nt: TGTGCCAGCAACAAGGACGGATTAGGAAACACCATATATTTT

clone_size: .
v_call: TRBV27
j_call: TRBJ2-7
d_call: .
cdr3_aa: CATRGAYEQYF
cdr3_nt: TGTGCCACCCGGGGAGCCTACGAGCAGTACTTC

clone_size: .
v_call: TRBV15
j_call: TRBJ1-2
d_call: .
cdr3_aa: CATSSVFANYGYTF
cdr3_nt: TGTGCCACCAGCAGTGTCTTTGCTAACTATGGCTACACCTTC

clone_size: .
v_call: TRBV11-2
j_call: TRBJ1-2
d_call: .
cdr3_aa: CASSLDRTGYTF
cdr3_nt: TGTGCCAGCAGCTTAGATCGAACTGGCTACACCTTC

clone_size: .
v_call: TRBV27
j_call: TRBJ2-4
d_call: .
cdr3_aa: CASSSNTAKNIQYF
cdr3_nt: TGTGCCAGCAGTTCCAATACTGCCAAAAACATTCAGTACTTC

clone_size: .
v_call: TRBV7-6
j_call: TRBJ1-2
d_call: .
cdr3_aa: CASNPGPFNYGYTF
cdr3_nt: TGTGCCAGCAACCCCGGACCGTTCAACTATGGCTACACCTTC

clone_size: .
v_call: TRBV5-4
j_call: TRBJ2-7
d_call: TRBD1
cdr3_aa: CASSFGTGVPYEQYF
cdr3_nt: TGTGCCAGCAGCTTTGGGACAGGGGTCCCCTACGAGCAGTACTTC

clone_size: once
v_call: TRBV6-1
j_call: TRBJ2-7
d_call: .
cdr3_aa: CASSEAVRAAGVAYEQYF
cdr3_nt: TGTGCCAGCAGTGAAGCTGTCAGGGCGGCCGGGGTTGCCTACGAGCAGTACTTC

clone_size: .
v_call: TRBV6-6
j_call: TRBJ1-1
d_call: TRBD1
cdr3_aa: CASSLEGADTEAFF
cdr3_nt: TGTGCCAGCAGTTTGGAGGGGGCCGACACTGAAGCTTTCTTT

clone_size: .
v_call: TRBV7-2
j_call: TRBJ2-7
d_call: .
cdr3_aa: CASSMGYEQYF
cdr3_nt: TGTGCCAGCAGCATGGGGTACGAGCAGTACTTC

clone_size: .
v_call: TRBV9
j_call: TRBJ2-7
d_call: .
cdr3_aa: CASSLRPGTVYF
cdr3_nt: TGTGCCAGCAGCTTACGACCCGGGACGGTGTACTTC

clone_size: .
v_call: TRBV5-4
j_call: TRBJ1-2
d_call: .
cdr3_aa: CASSLYSEGGYGYTF
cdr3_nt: TGTGCCAGCAGCTTGTATTCAGAGGGAGGCTATGGCTACACCTTC

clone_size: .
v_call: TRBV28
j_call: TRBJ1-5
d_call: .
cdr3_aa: CASSFRKEPQHF
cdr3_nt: TGTGCCAGCAGTTTTCGTAAGGAGCCCCAGCATTTT

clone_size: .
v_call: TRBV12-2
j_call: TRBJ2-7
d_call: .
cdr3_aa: CASRLDRGSSYEQYF
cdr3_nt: TGTGCAAGTCGCTTAGACAGGGGAAGCTCCTACGAGCAGTACTTC

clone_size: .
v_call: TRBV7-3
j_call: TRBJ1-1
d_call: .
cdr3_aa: CASSQGSGNTEAFF
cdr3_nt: TGTGCCAGCAGCCAAGGCTCAGGGAACACTGAAGCTTTCTTT

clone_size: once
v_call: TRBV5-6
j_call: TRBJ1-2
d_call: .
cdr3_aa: CASSLWRNYGYTF
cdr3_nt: TGTGCCAGCAGCTTGTGGCGGAACTATGGCTACACCTTC

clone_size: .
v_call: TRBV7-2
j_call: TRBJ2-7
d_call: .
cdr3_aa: CASSSRREPRQYF
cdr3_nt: TGTGCCAGCAGCTCCCGTCGGGAGCCCCGGCAGTACTTC

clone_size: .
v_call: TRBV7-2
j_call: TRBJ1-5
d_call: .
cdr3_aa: CASSAQARGQPQHF
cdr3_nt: TGTGCCAGCAGCGCACAGGCGCGCGGTCAGCCCCAGCATTTT

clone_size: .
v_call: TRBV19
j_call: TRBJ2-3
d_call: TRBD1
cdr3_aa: CASHRGPFTDTQYF
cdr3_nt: TGTGCCAGCCACAGGGGGCCTTTCACAGATACGCAGTATTTT

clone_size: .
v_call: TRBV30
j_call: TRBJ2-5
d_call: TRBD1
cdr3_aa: CAWSRQGLETQYF
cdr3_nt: TGTGCCTGGAGTCGACAGGGGTTGGAGACCCAGTACTTC

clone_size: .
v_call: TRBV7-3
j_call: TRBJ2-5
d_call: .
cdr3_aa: CASSLAREETQYF
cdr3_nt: TGTGCCAGCAGCTTAGCTAGGGAAGAGACCCAGTACTTC

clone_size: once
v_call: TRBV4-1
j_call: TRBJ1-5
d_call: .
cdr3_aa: CASSQESGENQPQHF
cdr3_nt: TGCGCCAGCAGCCAAGAGTCAGGGGAGAATCAGCCCCAGCATTTT